This T cell receptor (beta chain) was found in a study of T cell responses to AZD1222 COVID-19 vaccine. As regards this clone: The antigen remains unidentified.

The CDR3 has 14 residues. CDR1 and CDR2 (germline): SGHDT, YYEEEE. V dropped 3 bases and J dropped 3; count of bases not matched to a gene: 3. Whole-study findings and limits: In all cases, repertoires were sampled only after the peak T cell response. The breadth and depth of Spike-specific TCRs increased once two AZD1222 doses had been given. Females outnumbered males among donors, who were mostly white British; clonal diversity was possibly underestimated.

Measured with immunoSEQ multiplex PCR; TCRdb has only the in-frame clones, and not every one. The sample yields 200,000 or so clones, 93% seen once. Second doses that came at about 4 or about 12 weeks were put together. This clonotype originated in an adult who received the AZD1222 COVID-19 vaccine. The source material was peripheral blood, sampled 28 days after the second AZD1222 dose. The chain has TRBV5-6 and TRBJ1-5; 7 bases fit TRBD1. This chain's CDR3 is CASSSGQYNQPQHF. DNA for the CDR3: TGTGCCAGCAGCTCGGGACAGTACAATCAGCCCCAGCATTTT.